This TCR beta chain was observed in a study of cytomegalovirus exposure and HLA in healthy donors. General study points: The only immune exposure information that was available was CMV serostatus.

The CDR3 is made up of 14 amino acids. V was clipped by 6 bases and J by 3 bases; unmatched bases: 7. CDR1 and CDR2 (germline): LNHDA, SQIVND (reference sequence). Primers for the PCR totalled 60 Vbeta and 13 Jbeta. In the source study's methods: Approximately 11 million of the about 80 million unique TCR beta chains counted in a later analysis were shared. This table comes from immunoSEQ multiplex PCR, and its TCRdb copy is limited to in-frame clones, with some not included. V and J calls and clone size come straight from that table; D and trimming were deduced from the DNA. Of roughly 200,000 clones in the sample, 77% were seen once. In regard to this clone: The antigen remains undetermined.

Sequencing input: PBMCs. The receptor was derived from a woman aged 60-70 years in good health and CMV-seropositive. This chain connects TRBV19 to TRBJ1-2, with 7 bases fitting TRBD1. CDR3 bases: TGTGCCAGTAGCTCACCCGGGACAGACTATGGCTACACCTTC. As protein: CASSSPGTDYGYTF.